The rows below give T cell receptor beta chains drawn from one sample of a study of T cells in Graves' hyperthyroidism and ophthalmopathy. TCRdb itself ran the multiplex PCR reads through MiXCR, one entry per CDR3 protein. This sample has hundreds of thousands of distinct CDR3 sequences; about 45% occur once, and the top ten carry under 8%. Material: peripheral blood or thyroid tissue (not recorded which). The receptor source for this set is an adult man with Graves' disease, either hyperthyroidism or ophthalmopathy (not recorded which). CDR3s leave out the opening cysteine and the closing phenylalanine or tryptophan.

CDR3 protein: ATSREISASQPQH
V gene: TRBV15
CDR3 length: 13
J gene: TRBJ1-5

CDR3 protein: AISDAGTVETYEQY
V gene: TRBV10-3
CDR3 length: 14
J gene: TRBJ2-7

CDR3 protein: SAETGTGSNEQY
V gene: TRBV20-1
CDR3 length: 12
J gene: TRBJ2-7

CDR3 protein: ATSRVGPENT
V gene: TRBV15
CDR3 length: 10
J gene: TRBJ1-2

CDR3 protein: ASSSGGENSPLH
V gene: TRBV10-2
CDR3 length: 12
J gene: TRBJ1-6

CDR3 protein: SVEDLVQNEQF
V gene: TRBV29-1
CDR3 length: 11
J gene: TRBJ2-1

CDR3 protein: ASSRPGTGFGSNQPQH
V gene: TRBV7-8
CDR3 length: 16
J gene: TRBJ1-5

CDR3 protein: ASSLYFGTSGYEQY
V gene: TRBV7-9
CDR3 length: 14
J gene: TRBJ2-7

CDR3 protein: ASSASGGGSPLH
V gene: TRBV25-1
CDR3 length: 12
J gene: TRBJ1-6

CDR3 protein: ASSKSRQGGSPLH
V gene: TRBV2
CDR3 length: 13
J gene: TRBJ1-6

CDR3 protein: ASQEWHQGQGATEAF
V gene: TRBV19
CDR3 length: 15
J gene: TRBJ1-1

CDR3 protein: AISSGVSATNEKLF
V gene: TRBV10-3
CDR3 length: 14
J gene: TRBJ1-4

CDR3 protein: ASSRTGGVYNSPLH
V gene: TRBV5-1
CDR3 length: 14
J gene: TRBJ1-6

CDR3 protein: ATSRGRLAVSQETQY
V gene: TRBV15
CDR3 length: 15
J gene: TRBJ2-5

CDR3 protein: ASSLNTGWGNSPLH
V gene: TRBV7-2
CDR3 length: 14
J gene: TRBJ1-6

CDR3 protein: ASSSSFAGLADEQY
V gene: TRBV7-9
CDR3 length: 14
J gene: TRBJ2-7

CDR3 protein: SVDGGDNLYGYT
V gene: TRBV29-1
CDR3 length: 12
J gene: TRBJ1-2

CDR3 protein: SVEGGTANYEQY
V gene: TRBV29-1
CDR3 length: 12
J gene: TRBJ2-7

CDR3 protein: ASSEWGPVTHSNQPQH
V gene: TRBV2
CDR3 length: 16
J gene: TRBJ1-5

CDR3 protein: SGTGIDSPLH
V gene: TRBV29-1
CDR3 length: 10
J gene: TRBJ1-6

CDR3 protein: ASSAGQGSGNTIY
V gene: TRBV25-1
CDR3 length: 13
J gene: TRBJ1-3

CDR3 protein: SASDGGRGSLPQH
V gene: TRBV20-1
CDR3 length: 13
J gene: TRBJ1-5

CDR3 protein: ATSRAGGTYTQY
V gene: TRBV15
CDR3 length: 12
J gene: TRBJ2-3

CDR3 protein: ASSDGGLPYGYT
V gene: TRBV2
CDR3 length: 12
J gene: TRBJ1-2

CDR3 protein: ATSDPKTGLEAF
V gene: TRBV24-1
CDR3 length: 12
J gene: TRBJ1-1

CDR3 protein: ATSDPRTGTYGYT
V gene: TRBV24-1
CDR3 length: 13
J gene: TRBJ1-2

CDR3 protein: ATSSHGGGYT
V gene: TRBV24-1
CDR3 length: 10
J gene: TRBJ1-2

CDR3 protein: ASRADPGTEAF
V gene: TRBV6-6
CDR3 length: 11
J gene: TRBJ1-1

CDR3 protein: ASSLGTSGRTMEETQY
V gene: TRBV5-4
CDR3 length: 16
J gene: TRBJ2-5

CDR3 protein: ASSFRGEQY
V gene: TRBV7-2
CDR3 length: 9
J gene: TRBJ2-7

CDR3 protein: ASSLVNRGDYEQY
V gene: TRBV7-9
CDR3 length: 13
J gene: TRBJ2-7

CDR3 protein: ASSLTDRQETQY
V gene: TRBV7-3
CDR3 length: 12
J gene: TRBJ2-5

CDR3 protein: SASRDYEQY
V gene: TRBV20-1
CDR3 length: 9
J gene: TRBJ2-7

CDR3 protein: ASSARDKSYEQY
V gene: TRBV7-2
CDR3 length: 12
J gene: TRBJ2-7

CDR3 protein: SVVRGYGGYT
V gene: TRBV29-1
CDR3 length: 10
J gene: TRBJ1-2

CDR3 protein: SARDGQTQY
V gene: TRBV20-1
CDR3 length: 9
J gene: TRBJ2-5

CDR3 protein: SAKGPGQPQY
V gene: TRBV20-1
CDR3 length: 10
J gene: TRBJ2-5

CDR3 protein: ATSRDPGLNYGYT
V gene: TRBV15
CDR3 length: 13
J gene: TRBJ1-2

CDR3 protein: SLVEGHRYEQY
V gene: TRBV29-1
CDR3 length: 11
J gene: TRBJ2-7

CDR3 protein: ASSLVGGVEQY
V gene: TRBV5-1
CDR3 length: 11
J gene: TRBJ2-7

CDR3 protein: ASSVDSQSQPQH
V gene: TRBV9
CDR3 length: 12
J gene: TRBJ1-5

CDR3 protein: ASSLAGTGSSEQY
V gene: TRBV7-3
CDR3 length: 13
J gene: TRBJ2-7

CDR3 protein: SARGIGPGNTEAF
V gene: TRBV20-1
CDR3 length: 13
J gene: TRBJ1-1

CDR3 protein: ASSDRAWGHT
V gene: TRBV25-1
CDR3 length: 10
J gene: TRBJ1-2

CDR3 protein: AISESKGADTQY
V gene: TRBV10-3
CDR3 length: 12
J gene: TRBJ2-3

CDR3 protein: SVEERGYGYT
V gene: TRBV29-1
CDR3 length: 10
J gene: TRBJ1-2

CDR3 protein: SARDRAGRGYT
V gene: TRBV20-1
CDR3 length: 11
J gene: TRBJ1-2

CDR3 protein: ASSRTGTSEEETQY
V gene: TRBV7-8
CDR3 length: 14
J gene: TRBJ2-5

CDR3 protein: SARVWGAGDNSPLH
V gene: TRBV20-1
CDR3 length: 14
J gene: TRBJ1-6

CDR3 protein: ASSRIGGGETQY
V gene: TRBV9
CDR3 length: 12
J gene: TRBJ2-5

CDR3 protein: SVGRDKGAIGYT
V gene: TRBV29-1
CDR3 length: 12
J gene: TRBJ1-2

CDR3 protein: ANNGGNTIY
V gene: TRBV10-2
CDR3 length: 9
J gene: TRBJ1-3

CDR3 protein: SVTSYEQY
V gene: TRBV29-1
CDR3 length: 8
J gene: TRBJ2-7

CDR3 protein: AWSQALNQPQH
V gene: TRBV19
CDR3 length: 11
J gene: TRBJ1-5

CDR3 protein: SAMPGTGMGQPQH
V gene: TRBV20-1
CDR3 length: 13
J gene: TRBJ1-5

CDR3 protein: SVGGGNYEAF
V gene: TRBV29-1
CDR3 length: 10
J gene: TRBJ1-1

CDR3 protein: ASSQGQAYGYT
V gene: TRBV14
CDR3 length: 11
J gene: TRBJ1-2